These 28 T cell receptor beta chains were all obtained from the same sample, sequenced in a study of blood T cell repertoires in COVID-19 (dated by TCRdb to the early 2020s). Libraries were made using the immunoSEQ multiplex PCR assay. This immuneACCESS table, as held by TCRdb, lists in-frame sequences with V and J called but not all clones. Of the missing ones, under half trace to an unresolved V gene in checked studies; the others have no known cause. The sample table records roughly 400,000 clones; around 87% of these occur just once. The ten largest clones capture approximately 1.2% of the sample. Material for sequencing was PBMCs or T cells enriched from blood (not recorded which). These receptors all come from a man between 25 and 39 years old who had recovered from COVID-19.

CDR3 sequence (DNA): TGTGCCAGCAGCTTCGGCAGGGTCTATGGCTACACCTTC. Protein product: CASSFGRVYGYTF. The chain has TRBV5-4 and TRBJ1-2; TRBD1 is a possible D gene (5 bases). CDR1 and CDR2 from the germline V gene are SGHNT and YYREEE (reference sequence). V shed 2 bases and J shed 4 bases, with 9 bases lying between them. This CDR3 has 13 residues.

The chain carries TRBV12-5 and TRBJ1-6; 7 nucleotides align to TRBD1. This CDR3 is built from 13 residues. Germline-derived CDR1 and CDR2 are LGHNT and FRNRAP. V gave up 6 bases and J gave up 11 bases; unmatched junction bases: 7. CDR3 nucleotide sequence: TGTGCTAGTGGCCTACAGGGGAGGACACCCCTCCACTTT. Translating gives CASGLQGRTPLHF.

The chain employs TRBV14 and TRBJ1-2; no definite D call. The germline V and J ends were trimmed by 0 bases and 5 bases, with 13 bases remaining between them. The germline V gene has CDR1 SGHDN and CDR2 FVKESK. CDR3 length: 15 residues. The CDR3 is CASSQELSTVYGYTF. The DNA of the CDR3 is TGTGCCAGCAGCCAAGAACTCTCTACAGTATATGGCTACACCTTC.

The chain links TRBV4-1 to TRBJ1-5, with 7 bases matching TRBD1. The CDR3 runs 15 residues. Trimming removed 0 bases from V and 2 bases from J; junction bases left unmatched: 1. Germline assignment: CDR1 MGHRA and CDR2 YSYEKL. The CDR3 is CASSQDQGGNQPQHF. The DNA for the CDR3 is TGCGCCAGCAGCCAAGATCAGGGGGGCAATCAGCCCCAGCATTTT.

This chain uses TRBV5-6 with TRBJ2-7, with 8 bases identical to TRBD1. Per the germline V gene, CDR1 is SGHDT and CDR2 is YYEEEE. The CDR3 spans 16 residues. The J segment lost 0 bases and the V segment lost 4 bases, leaving 9 bases of the junction unmatched. The CDR3 nucleotides are TGTGCCAGCAGCCTTTTCCGGGACAGGAGCTCCTACGAGCAGTACTTC. This translates into CASSLFRDRSSYEQYF.

The chain has TRBV28 and TRBJ2-3; 14 bases match TRBD2. The J segment lost 4 bases and the V segment lost 4 bases, leaving 7 bases of the junction unmatched. Germline V gene lookup returns CDR1 MDHEN and CDR2 SYDVKM. The CDR3 length is 17 residues. In nucleotides, the CDR3 is TGTGCCAGCAGTTCCTGGACTAGCGGGAGGTCATCAGATACGCAGTATTTT. Translating gives CASSSWTSGRSSDTQYF.

The chain is built from TRBV3-1 (or the pseudogene TRBV3-2) and TRBJ2-1, with 7 bases that match TRBD2. Germline loops: CDR1 LGHDT, CDR2 YNNKEL (reference sequence). J was trimmed by 2 bases and V by 0 bases; bases with no gene match: 1. This CDR3 comprises 15 residues. The CDR3 DNA follows: TGTGCCAGCAGCCAAGAAAGCGGGGCCTACAATGAGCAGTTCTTC. This encodes CASSQESGAYNEQFF.

V is TRBV7-9 and J is TRBJ1-1, with D uncertain. The V end was cut by 5 bases, the J end by 0 bases, with 19 bases between. Germline V gene sequence: CDR1 SEHNR, CDR2 FQNEAQ (reference sequence). The CDR3 totals 17 residues. This chain's CDR3 is CASSTPHPRELNTEAFF. The CDR3 DNA reads as TGTGCCAGCAGCACCCCACATCCACGGGAACTGAACACTGAAGCTTTCTTT.

The rearrangement links TRBV14 to TRBJ2-7, with 8 bases aligning to TRBD2. CDR3 length: 20 residues. J gave up 0 bases and V 0 bases, and 16 bases lay outside the gene matches. Germline V gene lookup returns CDR1 SGHDN and CDR2 FVKESK. DNA of the CDR3: TGTGCCAGCAGCCAAGATCGGGGGGGCGGGAGGCCCATGAGCTCCTACGAGCAGTACTTC. Translating it yields CASSQDRGGGRPMSSYEQYF.

The gene calls are TRBV7-2 and TRBJ2-5; 8 nucleotides align to TRBD2. With V trimmed by 2 bases and J by 4 bases, 15 bases remained unmatched. Per the germline V gene, CDR1 is SGHTA and CDR2 is FQGNSA. This CDR3 region has 18 residues. CDR3 in amino acids: CASSLLSGNGFAPETQYF. The DNA of the CDR3 is TGTGCCAGCAGCTTACTTAGCGGGAACGGTTTTGCCCCAGAGACCCAGTACTTC.

The chain carries TRBV28 and TRBJ2-5; TRBD1 matches at 7 bases. CDR1 is MDHEN and CDR2 is SYDVKM in the germline V gene. J gave up 0 bases and V 2 bases, and 6 bases lay outside the gene matches. The CDR3 runs 16 residues. CDR3 sequence reads: CASSLRTGVYQETQYF. Written as DNA, the CDR3 is TGTGCCAGCAGTTTAAGGACAGGCGTGTACCAAGAGACCCAGTACTTC. Variable domain in full (rest from reference TRBV28 and TRBJ2-5): DVKVTQSSRYLVKRTGEKVFLECVQDMDHENMFWYRQDPGLGLRLIYFSYDVKMKEKGDIPEGYSVSREKKERFSLILESASTNQTSMYLCASSLRTGVYQETQYFGPGTRLLVL.

This rearrangement joins TRBV27 to TRBJ2-3; 11 nucleotides match TRBD2. The V and J ends lost 6 bases and 3 bases, in that order; junction bases with no gene match: 8. Germline CDR1 MNHEY, CDR2 SMNVEV (reference sequence). CDR3 length: 16 amino acids. The CDR3 region is CASRPRLAGFTDTQYF. DNA of the CDR3: TGTGCCAGCAGACCTAGACTAGCGGGATTTACAGATACGCAGTATTTT.

The rearrangement joins TRBV11-2 to TRBJ2-7; TRBD2 agrees at 9 bases. V gave up 6 bases and J gave up 6 bases; unmatched junction bases: 21. Germline CDR1 reads SGHAT; CDR2 reads FQNNGV. The CDR3 runs to 18 residues. CDR3 nucleotides: TGTGCCAGCAGTCCAAGGGTCGGGGCTAGCGGGATAGGGGGCGAGCAGTACTTC. The encoded protein is CASSPRVGASGIGGEQYF.

This chain uses TRBV6-5 with TRBJ1-1, with D perhaps TRBD1 (6 bases). The CDR3 totals 13 residues. Germline CDR1 reads MNHEY; CDR2 reads SVGAGI. Trimming removed 4 bases at V and 10 bases at J, with 16 bases between. CDR3 loop: CASSLRGTNGAFF. The CDR3 DNA is TGTGCCAGCAGTTTGAGGGGGACTAACGGAGCTTTCTTT.

Comment on this clone: The sample carries other DNA sequences with the same CDR3. The CDR3 spells CASRQGINQPQHF. The CDR3 nucleotides read TGTGCCAGCAGGCAGGGGATCAATCAGCCCCAGCATTTT. The chain is built from TRBV2 and TRBJ1-5, with a possible D match to TRBD1 (6 bases). The V and J ends lost 6 bases and 3 bases respectively, with 9 bases between them. Germline V gene data show CDR1 as SNHLY and CDR2 as FYNNEI. This CDR3 has 13 amino acids.

The chain employs TRBV18 and TRBJ1-1; D might be TRBD1 (5 bases). V was trimmed by 2 bases and J by 5 bases, leaving 12 bases between them. CDR1 and CDR2 (germline): KGHSH, LQKENI. The CDR3 consists of 14 residues. DNA of the CDR3: TGTGCCAGCTCACCAAGGAGGGGCGAGACTGAAGCTTTCTTT. It encodes CASSPRRGETEAFF.

This clone is a singleton in its sample. CDR3 in DNA: TGCGCCAGCAGCTTGGAACTAGCGGGAGGCTTTGAGCAGTTCTTC. The encoded protein is CASSLELAGGFEQFF. The gene calls are TRBV5-1 and TRBJ2-1, with 12 bases identical to TRBD2. The trim removed 0 bases at V and 9 bases at J, leaving 4 bases unmatched. Germline CDR1 and CDR2: SGHRS and YFSETQ. The CDR3 totals 15 residues.

The chain carries TRBV11-3 and TRBJ2-2, with D tentatively TRBD1 (5 bases). This CDR3 has 13 residues. V lost 0 bases to trimming and J lost 6 bases, with 5 bases between them. Germline V gives CDR1 SGHNT, CDR2 YENEEA. DNA for the CDR3: TGTGCCAGCAGCTTAGACAGGGCCGGGGAGCTGTTTTTT. Translating it yields CASSLDRAGELFF.

CDR3 region: CASSSRASNTGELFF. DNA for the CDR3: TGTGCCAGCAGTTCCAGGGCCTCGAACACCGGGGAGCTGTTTTTT. V usage is TRBV2 and J usage is TRBJ2-2, with a weak D call TRBD1 (5 bases). This CDR3 contains 15 residues. CDR1 and CDR2 (germline): SNHLY, FYNNEI. Trimming took 5 bases from V and 0 from J, leaving 10 bases between them.

This chain links TRBV5-1 with TRBJ2-1, with 9 bases that match TRBD2. CDR3 length: 16 amino acids. Per germline, CDR1 SGHRS and CDR2 YFSETQ. The J segment lost 7 bases and the V segment lost 4 bases, leaving 12 bases of the junction unmatched. CDR3 protein: CASSMGWREGPNEQFF. The CDR3 DNA follows: TGCGCCAGCAGCATGGGATGGCGGGAGGGTCCTAATGAGCAGTTCTTC.

The rearrangement joins TRBV18 to TRBJ1-3; 10 nucleotides agree with TRBD1. The CDR3 is 16 amino acids. Trimming removed 2 bases from V and 4 bases from J; junction bases left unmatched: 5. The germline V gene encodes CDR1 KGHSH and CDR2 LQKENI. CDR3 nucleotides: TGTGCCAGCTCACCAAGACAGGGGGCGGACGGAAACACCATATATTTT. Translation gives CASSPRQGADGNTIYF. Full variable domain (outside the CDR3, taken from reference TRBV18 and TRBJ1-3): NAGVMQNPRHLVRRRGQEARLRCSPMKGHSHVYWYRQLPEEGLKFMVYLQKENIIDESGMPKERFSAEFPKEGPSILRIQQVVRGDSAAYFCASSPRQGADGNTIYFGEGSWLTVV.

This clone was seen a handful of times. This sequence joins TRBV30 and TRBJ2-7; no definite D call. The CDR3 loop spans 13 amino acids. Germline CDR1 is GTSNPN and CDR2 is SVGIG (reference sequence). V lost 4 bases to trimming and J lost 4 bases, with 14 bases between them. The CDR3 DNA follows: TGTGCCTGGACCTACGATTCGTCTTACGAGCAGTACTTC. Protein sequence: CAWTYDSSYEQYF.

V usage is TRBV24-1 and J usage is TRBJ2-7, with TRBD1 identical over 7 bases. V lost 5 bases to trimming and J lost 4 bases; unmatched junction nucleotides: 10. CDR3 length: 15 amino acids. Germline assignment: CDR1 KGHDR and CDR2 SFDVKD. The DNA for the CDR3 is TGTGCCACCAGTGCTCGCCAGGGGGAGTTTTACGAGCAGTACTTC. Encoded protein: CATSARQGEFYEQYF.

Here the CDR3 reads CASSPLTGGNTIYF. The CDR3 DNA reads TGTGCCAGCTCACCGCTGACAGGAGGAAACACCATATATTTT. The genes are TRBV18 and TRBJ1-3; D possibly corresponds to TRBD1 (6 bases). Per germline, CDR1 KGHSH and CDR2 LQKENI. The CDR3 is 14 residues long. The V end was cut by 3 bases, the J end by 4 bases, with 10 bases between. The whole variable domain, filled in from reference TRBV18 and TRBJ1-3, reads NAGVMQNPRHLVRRRGQEARLRCSPMKGHSHVYWYRQLPEEGLKFMVYLQKENIIDESGMPKERFSAEFPKEGPSILRIQQVVRGDSAAYFCASSPLTGGNTIYFGEGSWLTVV.

J is TRBJ2-7 and V is TRBV19; maybe TRBD2 (6 bases). Trimming stripped 5 bases from V and 3 bases from J, with 17 bases between. The V gene's germline CDR1 is LNHDA and CDR2 SQIVND (reference sequence). The CDR3 runs to 15 residues. The CDR3 DNA reads as TGTGCCAGTAGTCCCCCGGGGCAGGAGGGCTACGAGCAGTACTTC. Its translation is CASSPPGQEGYEQYF.

The chain couples TRBV11-1 to TRBJ2-7; the D gene is possibly TRBD2 (5 bases). V lost 2 bases and J lost 4, with 12 bases in between. Germline CDR1 is SGHAT and CDR2 is FQDESV (reference sequence). This CDR3 has 14 amino acids. This CDR3 is CASSLSGTDYEQYF. The CDR3 region has the DNA TGTGCCAGCAGCTTAAGCGGCACAGATTACGAGCAGTACTTC.

As for this clone: Other DNA sequences in the sample encode the same CDR3. The chain combines TRBV7-9 with TRBJ2-1; D perhaps matches TRBD2 (6 bases). Trimming cost V 3 bases and J 3 bases, with 12 bases left between them. Germline CDR1 SEHNR, CDR2 FQNEAQ (reference sequence). The CDR3 is 15 amino acids. CDR3 nucleotide sequence: TGTGCCAGCAGCTTGAGGGTGGGAGGCTACAATGAGCAGTTCTTC. Protein product: CASSLRVGGYNEQFF.

The rearrangement links TRBV18 to TRBJ2-1; the match to TRBD1 covers 9 bases. In germline, CDR1 is KGHSH, CDR2 LQKENI. This CDR3 is built from 15 residues. Trimming at V came to 3 bases and at J to 3 bases, leaving 3 bases not matched to a gene. CDR3 protein: CASSPTGGRYNEQFF. In DNA, the CDR3 is TGTGCCAGCTCACCTACAGGGGGCCGCTACAATGAGCAGTTCTTC.